A selection of T cell receptor beta chains follows, all from one sample in a study of T cells after yellow fever vaccination. TCRdb reprocessed the 5' RACE reads via MiXCR and lists one record per CDR3 protein. Among a few hundred thousand distinct CDR3 sequences listed, about 7% were seen once. The sample in question was CD4+ T cells sorted from PBMCs, obtained 15 days after the yellow fever booster vaccination. These receptors were collected from a young man who received the YFV17D yellow fever vaccine. Each CDR3 is given with its conserved first and last residue. Fields, in order: clone size, J gene, D gene, CDR3 length, V gene, CDR3 DNA, CDR3 protein. D genes are given only for firm matches. Not every row has a clone size; where given, it reads once, few, many or a size class.

many	TRBJ2-1	.	14	TRBV12-3/TRBV12-4	TGTGCCAGCAATTCCCCGGACTACTACAATGAGCAGTTCTTC	CASNSPDYYNEQFF
few	TRBJ2-7	.	15	TRBV20-1	TGCAGTGCCGACCCGAGTCACACAGGGATCTACGAGCAGTACTTC	CSADPSHTGIYEQYF
.	TRBJ2-5	.	13	TRBV4-3	TGCGCCAGCAGCCAAGATATGGGGGGATCCCAGTACTTC	CASSQDMGGSQYF
.	TRBJ2-5	TRBD1	15	TRBV5-6	TGTGCCACCGGGACAGGGGGCCTATCCGTAGAGACCCAGTACTTC	CATGTGGLSVETQYF
few	TRBJ2-2	TRBD2	16	TRBV28	TGTGCCAGCAGTTTATCGGGGGGGTTGGTCTCCGGGGAGCTGTTTTTT	CASSLSGGLVSGELFF
many	TRBJ2-4	.	11	TRBV29-1	TGCAGCGTTGTGGGCAAAAACATTCAGTACTTC	CSVVGKNIQYF
many	TRBJ2-7	.	11	TRBV29-1	TGCAGCGTTGAAAATGTGGGGGAGCAGTACTTC	CSVENVGEQYF
many	TRBJ2-1	TRBD2	15	TRBV30	TGTGCCTGGAGGGTGGCCAGCGGGACTTACAATGAGCAGTTCTTC	CAWRVASGTYNEQFF
many	TRBJ2-4	TRBD2	14	TRBV2	TGTGCCAGCAGACCGTCTAGCGGGGTAAACATTCAGTACTTC	CASRPSSGVNIQYF
.	TRBJ1-5	.	13	TRBV29-1	TGCAGCGTTGTGGGGGGAAGGGATCAGCCCCAGCATTTT	CSVVGGRDQPQHF
many	TRBJ2-3	TRBD1	15	TRBV5-1	TGCGCCAGCAGCACTAGGACAGGGCCGCCAGATACGCAGTATTTT	CASSTRTGPPDTQYF
few	TRBJ1-5	.	13	TRBV20-1	TGCAGTGCCCGCAGGGGCGGCAATCAGCCCCAGCATTTT	CSARRGGNQPQHF